The rows below give T cell receptor beta chains drawn from one sample of a study of beta chain features in type 1 diabetes. Sequencing used immunoSEQ multiplex PCR; TCRdb keeps in-frame clones, though not all of them. The data hold hundreds of thousands of clones, with over 12% observed a single time. What was sequenced was naive CD4+ T cells from blood. The source of these receptors is a man younger than 30 with type 1 diabetes. CDR3s include the opening cysteine and the closing phenylalanine or tryptophan. The order of the fields is clone size, J gene, V gene, D gene, CDR3 protein, CDR3 DNA. The D gene is left open where the match is weak. The size of a clone is reported for some rows only, either as once, few or many, or as a class for expanded clones.

clone size: .; J gene: TRBJ2-3; V gene: TRBV18; D gene: TRBD2; CDR3 protein: CASSPRTSGTPLTDTQYF; CDR3 DNA: TGTGCCAGCTCACCCCGGACTAGCGGGACCCCTTTGACAGATACGCAGTATTTT
clone size: .; J gene: TRBJ1-2; V gene: TRBV6-1; D gene: .; CDR3 protein: CASSSGVYGYTF; CDR3 DNA: TGTGCCAGCAGTTCGGGGGTCTATGGCTACACCTTC
clone size: few; J gene: TRBJ2-3; V gene: TRBV7-9; D gene: .; CDR3 protein: CASSFGLSTDTQYF; CDR3 DNA: TGTGCCAGCAGCTTTGGACTCAGCACAGATACGCAGTATTTT
clone size: .; J gene: TRBJ2-5; V gene: TRBV30; D gene: TRBD2; CDR3 protein: CALYGGRAGETQYF; CDR3 DNA: TGTGCCCTTTACGGCGGGAGGGCCGGAGAGACCCAGTACTTC
clone size: few; J gene: TRBJ2-3; V gene: TRBV2; D gene: .; CDR3 protein: CASSALLATDTQYF; CDR3 DNA: TGTGCCAGCAGTGCCCTGCTAGCCACAGATACGCAGTATTTT
clone size: .; J gene: TRBJ1-3; V gene: TRBV4-3; D gene: .; CDR3 protein: CASSQDRINSGNTIYF; CDR3 DNA: TGCGCCAGCAGCCAAGATAGGATCAACTCTGGAAACACCATATATTTT
clone size: .; J gene: TRBJ1-2; V gene: TRBV6-5; D gene: .; CDR3 protein: CASNANYGYTF; CDR3 DNA: TGTGCCAGCAATGCTAACTATGGCTACACCTTC
clone size: few; J gene: TRBJ1-2; V gene: TRBV25-1; D gene: .; CDR3 protein: CASSDFGNGPYGYTF; CDR3 DNA: .
clone size: few; J gene: TRBJ2-6; V gene: TRBV5-1; D gene: .; CDR3 protein: CASSDQGTLSGANVLTF; CDR3 DNA: TGCGCCAGCAGCGATCAGGGAACACTCTCTGGGGCCAACGTCCTGACTTTC
clone size: few; J gene: TRBJ2-7; V gene: TRBV7-9; D gene: .; CDR3 protein: CASSKDRKYEQYF; CDR3 DNA: TGTGCCAGCAGCAAGGACAGAAAATACGAGCAGTACTTC
clone size: .; J gene: TRBJ1-1; V gene: TRBV11-3; D gene: .; CDR3 protein: CASSPRGETEAFF; CDR3 DNA: TGTGCCAGCAGCCCTCGGGGGGAGACTGAAGCTTTCTTT
clone size: .; J gene: TRBJ2-3; V gene: TRBV10-3; D gene: .; CDR3 protein: CAIKGQRTDTQYF; CDR3 DNA: TGTGCCATCAAGGGACAACGCACAGATACGCAGTATTTT
clone size: few; J gene: TRBJ2-6; V gene: TRBV14; D gene: .; CDR3 protein: CASSQEGGTGANVLTF; CDR3 DNA: TGTGCCAGCAGCCAAGAGGGGGGAACTGGGGCCAACGTCCTGACTTTC